The rows below give T cell receptor beta chains drawn from one sample of a study of CD8 T cells in Susac syndrome. TCRdb re-called the immunoSEQ multiplex PCR reads with MiXCR, one entry per CDR3 protein. The sample lists a few hundred thousand distinct CDR3 sequences; around 93% were seen once. The sample was CD4+ T cells from PBMCs. The receptor source for this set is a human donor with multiple sclerosis. CDR3s include the opening cysteine and the closing phenylalanine or tryptophan. Fields, in order: J gene, D gene, clone size, V gene, CDR3 DNA, CDR3 protein. A D gene is named only where the DNA matches it firmly. For some rows the clone size is stated as once, few or many, or as a class when expanded; others skip it.

J: TRBJ1-4
D: .
size: .
V: TRBV30
DNA: TGTGCCTGGCGTCCGGGACCGCTCAATGAAAAACTGTTTTTT
CDR3: CAWRPGPLNEKLFF

J: TRBJ2-3
D: .
size: .
V: TRBV29-1
DNA: TGCAGCGTTGAAGGTCCAGATACGCAGTATTTT
CDR3: CSVEGPDTQYF

J: TRBJ2-5
D: .
size: .
V: TRBV29-1
DNA: TGCAGCTCCATCCCCGGGGCGAAGGAGACCCAGTACTTC
CDR3: CSSIPGAKETQYF

J: TRBJ2-3
D: .
size: .
V: TRBV28
DNA: TGTGCCAGCAAGAAAGGAGATACGCAGTATTTT
CDR3: CASKKGDTQYF

J: TRBJ1-1
D: TRBD1
size: .
V: TRBV7-2
DNA: TGTGCCAGCAGCTTATGGACAGGGAGAAACACTGAAGCTTTCTTT
CDR3: CASSLWTGRNTEAFF

J: TRBJ2-1
D: TRBD1
size: .
V: TRBV19
DNA: TGTGCCAGTAGTATCTCGGGACAGGGGATTGCCTACAATGAGCAGTTCTTC
CDR3: CASSISGQGIAYNEQFF

J: TRBJ1-1
D: TRBD1
size: .
V: TRBV5-1
DNA: TGCGCCAGCAGGACAGGGGGCGTTAGTGAAGCTTTCTTT
CDR3: CASRTGGVSEAFF

J: TRBJ1-4
D: .
size: .
V: TRBV2
DNA: TGTGCCAGCAGTGAAGGGGCAGAACCTAATGAAAAACTGTTTTTT
CDR3: CASSEGAEPNEKLFF

J: TRBJ1-5
D: .
size: .
V: TRBV6-1
DNA: TGTGCCAGCAGTGAAAATTTTCGGCAGCCCCAGCATTTT
CDR3: CASSENFRQPQHF

J: TRBJ1-1
D: .
size: .
V: TRBV5-6
DNA: TGTGCCAGCAGCTTCTCGGTTTCGCGGATAATGAACACTGAAGCTTTCTTT
CDR3: CASSFSVSRIMNTEAFF

J: TRBJ2-5
D: .
size: .
V: TRBV2
DNA: TGTGCCAGCAGTGAAGGACTAGTTGATAAGACCCAGTACTTC
CDR3: CASSEGLVDKTQYF

J: TRBJ2-5
D: TRBD1
size: .
V: TRBV5-1
DNA: TGCGCCAGCAGTTCGGGACAGCACCAAGAGACCCAGTACTTC
CDR3: CASSSGQHQETQYF

J: TRBJ2-5
D: TRBD1
size: .
V: TRBV7-2
DNA: TGTGCCAGCCAGGGGGACAGCCAAGAGACCCAGTACTTC
CDR3: CASQGDSQETQYF

J: TRBJ1-5
D: TRBD1
size: .
V: TRBV5-8
DNA: TGTGCCAGCAGCATCCGGGGGACAGAGGGTCAGCCCCAGCATTTT
CDR3: CASSIRGTEGQPQHF

J: TRBJ2-3
D: TRBD2
size: .
V: TRBV10-3
DNA: TGTGCCATCAGTGAGCCCCTAGCGGGGAACACAGATACGCAGTATTTT
CDR3: CAISEPLAGNTDTQYF

J: TRBJ1-4
D: TRBD1
size: .
V: TRBV4-1
DNA: TGCGCCAGCAGCCCAACGGGACAGGACTATGAAAAACTGTTTTTT
CDR3: CASSPTGQDYEKLFF

J: TRBJ2-5
D: .
size: .
V: TRBV20-1
DNA: TGCAGTGCTAGAGATCTTACAGGGTTCCGTGAGACCCAGTACTTC
CDR3: CSARDLTGFRETQYF

J: TRBJ2-1
D: TRBD2
size: .
V: TRBV7-2
DNA: TGTGCCAGCAGTCCGGGGGGGCCCTACAATGAGCAGTTCTTC
CDR3: CASSPGGPYNEQFF

J: TRBJ2-4
D: .
size: once
V: TRBV20-1
DNA: TGCAGTGCTAGTGCGGGAAACATTCAGTACTTC
CDR3: CSASAGNIQYF

J: TRBJ2-4
D: TRBD2
size: .
V: TRBV4-1
DNA: TGCGCCAGCAGCCAGGGACTAGCGGGAGGGGCGGCCAAAAACATTCAGTACTTC
CDR3: CASSQGLAGGAAKNIQYF